This entry is about one T cell receptor beta chain. What it recognizes is unknown. This entry comes from a study of cytomegalovirus exposure and HLA in healthy donors. General study points: The study found most TCR sequences rare, yet found some public TCRs in many donors. With later analysis, a missense DCLRE1C variant became linked to TCR beta V- and J-gene trimming.

The study ran its PCR with 60 Vbeta and 13 Jbeta primers. Original processing methods: Later analysis identified 80 million to 85 million unique TCR beta chains, approximately 10 million shared. Method: immunoSEQ multiplex PCR; TCRdb's copy keeps in-frame clones and lacks some. From that table come the V and J calls and clone size; the DNA was used to work out D and trimming. This table holds some 180,000 clones, around 75% found once. The length of the CDR3 is 15 residues. Deletions cut 0 bases from V and 10 bases from J, with 13 bases between. Germline V gene lookup returns CDR1 ENHRY and CDR2 SYGVKD.

Sequences were obtained from PBMCs. This chain joins TRBV10-3 and TRBJ1-6; TRBD1 might be the D (5 bases). The source of this sequence is a woman aged 25-40 years in good health and CMV-seronegative. The chain's CDR3 is CAISESALSGSPLHF. CDR3 sequence (DNA): TGTGCCATCAGTGAGTCGGCCCTATCAGGGTCACCCCTCCACTTT.